One sample yielded the 16 T cell receptor beta chains listed below, sequenced in a study of immune evolution from preneoplasia to lung adenocarcinoma. Profiled with immunoSEQ multiplex PCR; TCRdb holds only in-frame clones, not every one. Among some 10,000 clones listed, 82% were seen once. Sequenced input: FFPE minimally invasive lung adenocarcinoma tissue. These receptors were taken from a person between 70 and 80 years old with lung adenocarcinoma.

The rearrangement joins TRBV30 to TRBJ2-3; no definite D call. This CDR3 contains 11 residues. The V gene's germline CDR1 is GTSNPN and CDR2 SVGIG (reference sequence). CDR3 region: CGGSSTDTQYF. The CDR3 DNA is TGTGGTGGCTCTAGCACAGATACGCAGTATTTT.

This clone came up once. The chain is built from TRBV20-1 and TRBJ1-5; D perhaps matches TRBD1 (5 bases). The CDR3 sequence is 10 residues long. The germline gives CDR1 DFQATT, CDR2 SNEGSKA (reference sequence). The DNA of the CDR3 is TGCAGAGGATGGGGGCAGCCCCAGCATTTT. It encodes CRGWGQPQHF.

The chain employs TRBV2 and TRBJ1-6, with a tentative D call TRBD1 (6 bases). Trimming left V 3 bases short and J 7 bases short, with 13 bases between. The CDR3 totals 15 residues. Per germline, CDR1 SNHLY and CDR2 FYNNEI. The CDR3 here is CASSDIGGRNSPLHF. In nucleotides, the CDR3 is TGTGCCAGCAGTGATATAGGGGGTCGGAATTCACCCCTCCACTTT. Variable domain in full (rest from reference TRBV2 and TRBJ1-6): EPEVTQTPSHQVTQMGQEVILRCVPISNHLYFYWYRQILGQKVEFLVSFYNNEISEKSEIFDDQFSVERPDGSNFTLKIRSTKLEDSAMYFCASSDIGGRNSPLHFGNGTRLTVT.

The rearrangement joins TRBV5-1 to TRBJ1-4; tentative D call: TRBD1 (6 bases). The V end lost 4 bases, the J end lost 0 bases, and 10 bases lay between the germline ends. The germline V gene has CDR1 SGHRS and CDR2 YFSETQ. The CDR3 extends over 15 amino acids. DNA of the CDR3: TGCGCCAGCAGCAGAGAGGGGGCAACTAATGAAAAACTGTTTTTT. Residues: CASSREGATNEKLFF.

This sequence joins TRBV28 and TRBJ2-2; TRBD1 aligns across 8 bases. V trimming: 6 bases; J trimming: 6 bases; junction bases outside the gene matches: 3. Per germline, CDR1 MDHEN and CDR2 SYDVKM. This CDR3 has 13 amino acids. The CDR3 loop is CASRRQGPGELFF. The DNA of the CDR3 is TGTGCCAGCAGACGACAGGGGCCCGGGGAGCTGTTTTTT.

This clone was recorded only once. The chain has TRBV7-6 and TRBJ2-1, with a possible D match to TRBD2 (6 bases). The V gene's germline CDR1 is SGHVS and CDR2 FNYEAQ. The V and J ends lost 5 bases and 4 bases respectively, with 18 bases between them. The CDR3 is made up of 16 amino acids. This chain's CDR3 is CASSQGVAGSYNEQFF. The CDR3, as DNA: TGTGCCAGCAGCCAAGGGGTTGCGGGGTCGTACAATGAGCAGTTCTTC. Looking up the rest from reference TRBV7-6 and TRBJ2-1 gives the full variable domain: GAGVSQSPRYKVTKRGQDVALRCDPISGHVSLYWYRQALGQGPEFLTYFNYEAQQDKSGLPNDRFSAERPEGSISTLTIQRTEQRDSAMYRCASSQGVAGSYNEQFFGPGTRLTVL.

V gene TRBV9 combines with J gene TRBJ2-7; 9 positions agree with TRBD1. Germline values: CDR1 SGDLS, CDR2 YYNGEE. CDR3 size: 14 residues. V shed 3 bases and J 5 bases; nucleotides not matched to a gene: 6. CDR3 DNA: TGTGCCAGCAGCGCCTGGGACAGGGATGACGAGCAGTACTTC. Protein: CASSAWDRDDEQYF.

This chain links TRBV2 with TRBJ1-2; tentatively, D is TRBD1 (6 bases). Trimming shortened V by 2 bases and J by 1 base, and 8 bases separated the two germline ends. The germline V gene encodes CDR1 SNHLY and CDR2 FYNNEI. This CDR3 is 14 amino acids long. The CDR3 DNA is TGTGCCAGCAGTGAACAGGGGTATAACTATGGCTACACCTTC. Protein: CASSEQGYNYGYTF.

This clone has more than one count but fewer than ten. The chain carries TRBV28 and TRBJ2-3, with 7 bases that match TRBD1. V gave up 6 bases and J gave up 2 bases; unmatched junction bases: 5. The germline CDR1 and CDR2 sequences are MDHEN and SYDVKM. This CDR3 is 14 amino acids long. The CDR3 nucleotides are TGTGCCAGCAGCAGGGACAGACACACAGATACGCAGTATTTT. This translates into CASSRDRHTDTQYF.

This chain links TRBV11-2 with TRBJ2-3; D is unresolved. Germline loops: CDR1 SGHAT, CDR2 FQNNGV. The CDR3 totals 15 residues. The germline V and J ends were trimmed by 1 base and 2 bases, with 10 bases remaining between them. The CDR3 DNA follows: TGTGCCAGCAGCTTAGTTAACCAACCCACAGATACGCAGTATTTT. Translation gives CASSLVNQPTDTQYF. The full variable domain, in which reference TRBV11-2 and TRBJ2-3 provide the parts outside the CDR3, is EAGVAQSPRYKIIEKRQSVAFWCNPISGHATLYWYQQILGQGPKLLIQFQNNGVVDDSQLPKDRFSAERLKGVDSTLKIQPAKLEDSAVYLCASSLVNQPTDTQYFGPGTRLTVL.

The rearrangement joins TRBV7-8 to TRBJ2-7; the D gene is possibly TRBD2 (7 bases). The germline CDR1 and CDR2 sequences are SGHVS and FQNEAQ. The CDR3 is 16 amino acids. The germline V and J ends were trimmed by 4 bases and 2 bases, with 18 bases remaining between them. CDR3 amino acids: CASSSGEGGATYEQYF. The CDR3 DNA is TGTGCCAGCAGCTCTGGGGAGGGGGGAGCGACCTACGAGCAGTACTTC.

V and J are TRBV9 and TRBJ1-3; tentatively, D is TRBD1 (6 bases). CDR3 size: 16 residues. CDR1 and CDR2 from the germline V gene are SGDLS and YYNGEE. Trimming left V 5 bases short and J 1 base short, with 16 bases between. The chain's CDR3 is CASRSQGSSSGNTIYF. As DNA, the CDR3 is TGTGCCAGCAGATCCCAGGGGTCTTCATCTGGAAACACCATATATTTT.

V gene TRBV11-2 combines with J gene TRBJ1-1; D is unclear. This CDR3 is built from 12 residues. V lost 6 bases and J 7 bases, leaving 12 bases between the germline ends. CDR1 is SGHAT and CDR2 is FQNNGV in the germline V gene. The chain's CDR3 is CASRPYGFEAFF. As DNA, the CDR3 is TGTGCCAGCAGGCCTTATGGTTTTGAAGCTTTCTTT.

The gene calls are TRBV18 and TRBJ2-3; 7 nucleotides align to TRBD2. Losses at the gene ends were 1 base for V and 1 base for J; bases not matched to a gene: 5. The CDR3 sequence is 16 residues long. Germline CDR1 is KGHSH and CDR2 is LQKENI. This CDR3 is CASSPRSGDGTDTQYF. In DNA, the CDR3 is TGTGCCAGCTCACCACGGAGCGGGGATGGCACAGATACGCAGTATTTT. The variable domain in full, with the rest retrieved from reference TRBV18 and TRBJ2-3, is NAGVMQNPRHLVRRRGQEARLRCSPMKGHSHVYWYRQLPEEGLKFMVYLQKENIIDESGMPKERFSAEFPKEGPSILRIQQVVRGDSAAYFCASSPRSGDGTDTQYFGPGTRLTVL.

This chain connects TRBV30 to TRBJ1-1, with D unclear. V was pared by 3 bases and J by 4 bases, with 15 bases between. Germline V gene sequence: CDR1 GTSNPN, CDR2 SVGIG (reference sequence). This CDR3 is built from 14 residues. The CDR3 here is CAWSLGGGGTEAFF. The DNA for the CDR3 is TGTGCCTGGAGCCTGGGTGGCGGTGGCACTGAAGCTTTCTTT.

The J gene is TRBJ1-2, the V gene TRBV6-5; 12 bases are a match to TRBD1. The junction had 4 bases not matched to a gene; V was cut back by 8 bases and J by 3 bases. Per the germline V gene, CDR1 is MNHEY and CDR2 is SVGAGI. The CDR3 loop spans 14 amino acids. The CDR3 sequence is CASGGTGGDYGYTF. The CDR3 bases are TGTGCCAGCGGGGGGACAGGGGGCGACTATGGCTACACCTTC.